This TCR beta chain was identified during a study of CD4 T cells in relation to SARS-CoV-2 and coronaviruses. Study background: Controls used an HIV-1 Nef peptide pool or no peptide. The HLA restriction of the shared crossreactive spike epitopes was mapped.

Unmatched junction bases numbered 4, after V lost 8 bases and J lost 6 bases. This CDR3 region has 12 residues. Germline assignment: CDR1 SEHNR and CDR2 FQNEAQ (reference sequence). The unexposed donors gave CD4+ T cells in 2011-2018, prior to COVID-19. After 10 to 11 days of culture, CD4+ T cells were isolated. Unexposed-donor CD4+ T cells were probed with SARS-CoV-2 S/N and four cold-coronavirus spikes, cells permitting. Fresh IL-2 medium replaced half the medium on days 3 and 7. In this sample, this clone turned up a few times. What it recognizes is unknown. TCRdb keeps only in-frame clones here, not all; method: immunoSEQ multiplex PCR. The table records more than 25,000 clones, approximately 80% of them present only once.

The chain carries TRBV7-9 and TRBJ2-1; 7 bases fit TRBD2. The specimen was CD4+ T cells from PBMCs, cultured in vitro. The TCR was taken from a human donor in good health. The CDR3 DNA follows: TGTGCCAGCGCCGTAGCGGGCAATGAGCAGTTCTTC. Translated, it gives CASAVAGNEQFF.